This is a list of T cell receptor beta chains from one sample in a study of CD8 T cells in ankylosing spondylitis. TCRdb reprocessed the 5' RACE reads via MiXCR and lists one record per CDR3 protein. This table has roughly 200,000 distinct CDR3 sequences, around 13% appearing once. Sequenced input: blood, either unsorted or a sorted T cell fraction (not recorded which). The origin of the receptors is a male donor with ankylosing spondylitis or in good health (not recorded which). The CDR3 runs from the conserved cysteine through the conserved F or W. D genes are given only for firm matches. Clone size, where shown, is once, few, many, or a class for clones that have expanded.

TRBD2	16	TRBV11-3	.	TRBJ2-2	TGTGCCAGCAGCTTCTTGGGTCGGGAGGACACCGGGGAGCTGTTTTTT	CASSFLGREDTGELFF
.	8	TRBV29-1	.	TRBJ1-2	TGCAGCCCGGACGCCGCACACTTC	CSPDAAHF
.	19	TRBV11-2	.	TRBJ2-1	TGTGCCAGCAGCCCCCGGGCCGGGGACCTATTGAGCTCCTACAATGAGCAGTTCTTC	CASSPRAGDLLSSYNEQFF
.	15	TRBV18	.	TRBJ1-1	TGTGCCAGCTCACCACCGCCCCCCGGGAACACTGAAGCTTTCTTT	CASSPPPPGNTEAFF
.	11	TRBV10-3	few	TRBJ2-1	TGTGCCATCAACTCGGATGATGAGCAGTTCTTC	CAINSDDEQFF
.	15	TRBV14	.	TRBJ2-3	TGTGCCAGCAGCTCCCTCGCACCTAGCACAGATACGCAGTATTTT	CASSSLAPSTDTQYF
.	13	TRBV3-1	.	TRBJ2-1	TGTGCCAGCAGCCAAGAACCCTACAATGAGCAGTTCTTC	CASSQEPYNEQFF
.	13	TRBV25-1	many	TRBJ2-2	TGTGCTCCGAACCGGGGTTTAGCCGGGGAGCTGTTTTTT	CAPNRGLAGELFF
.	13	TRBV11-2	many	TRBJ2-7	TGTGCCAGCAGCTTAGGGGGGCACTACGAGCAGTACTTC	CASSLGGHYEQYF
.	12	TRBV27	few	TRBJ2-2	TGTGCCAGCAGTTCCCCACCAAGGGAGCTGTTTTTT	CASSSPPRELFF
TRBD2	15	TRBV9	many	TRBJ2-1	TGTGCCAGCAGCCCCCTGACCGGGGGGTACAATGAGCAGTTCTTC	CASSPLTGGYNEQFF
.	12	TRBV10-2	.	TRBJ1-2	TGCGCCAGCAGTGTCAGTAGCTATGGCTACACCTTC	CASSVSSYGYTF
.	17	TRBV9	few	TRBJ1-1	TGTGCCAGCAGCGTAGGATTCGTTGGGCCAGGGGAAACTGAAGCTTTCTTT	CASSVGFVGPGETEAFF
TRBD1	15	TRBV7-9	many	TRBJ1-5	TGTGCCAGCAGCTTAGCCGGGACAGATGATCAGCCCCAGCATTTT	CASSLAGTDDQPQHF
TRBD2	19	TRBV6-1	.	TRBJ2-6	TGTGCCAGCAGTGAGCACGGACTAGCGGGGGCCTCTGGGGCCAACGTCCTGACTTTC	CASSEHGLAGASGANVLTF
.	12	TRBV2	few	TRBJ2-5	TGTGCCAGCAGTGAATATCGTCGAGACCAGTACTTC	CASSEYRRDQYF
TRBD1	14	TRBV6-1	.	TRBJ2-2	TGTGCCAGCAGCGAGACAGGGACCACCGGGGAGCTGTTTTTT	CASSETGTTGELFF
.	12	TRBV20-1	.	TRBJ2-1	TGCAGTGCTACCCCTAGGTACAATGAGCAGTTCTTC	CSATPRYNEQFF
TRBD2	13	TRBV29-1	few	TRBJ2-7	TGCAGCGTTCTAGCGGGAAAGAACTACGAGCAGTACTTC	CSVLAGKNYEQYF
TRBD2	14	TRBV29-1	.	TRBJ2-2	TGCAGCGTTGCACCGGGGGGGCCCGGTGGGGAGCTGTTTTTT	CSVAPGGPGGELFF
TRBD2	14	TRBV11-2	few	TRBJ2-2	TGTGCCAGCAGCTTTGGGGAGGGGCCCGGGGAGCTGTTTTTT	CASSFGEGPGELFF
TRBD1	17	TRBV15	.	TRBJ2-2	TGTGCCACCAGCATAACTCGCGGACAGGCTAACACCGGGGAGCTGTTTTTT	CATSITRGQANTGELFF
.	13	TRBV27	.	TRBJ2-3	TGTGCCAGCAGTTTTGGCGGGGAATATACGCAGTATTTT	CASSFGGEYTQYF
TRBD2	16	TRBV5-6	.	TRBJ2-7	TGTGCCAGCAGCTTGGCCGCGGGGGGCAGCTCCTACGAGCAGTACTTC	CASSLAAGGSSYEQYF
.	15	TRBV4-1	few	TRBJ1-1	TGCGCCAGCAGCCAAGAGAGAGGGTGGGGTACTGAAGCTTTCTTT	CASSQERGWGTEAFF
.	15	TRBV6-1	few	TRBJ2-7	TGTGCCAGCAGTCTAAGGGGTTCAGGAATAGACGAGCAGTACTTC	CASSLRGSGIDEQYF
.	14	TRBV5-1	once	TRBJ1-1	TGCGCCAGCAGCTTGGTCACACAGAACACTGAAGCTTTCTTT	CASSLVTQNTEAFF
TRBD2	16	TRBV5-6	many	TRBJ2-1	TGTGCCAGCAGCCTCGTGACTAGCGGGAGTGTAAATGAGCAGTTCTTC	CASSLVTSGSVNEQFF
TRBD1	14	TRBV5-1	.	TRBJ2-7	TGCGCCAGCAGCCCCGGGACAGGACGCTACGAGCAGTACTTC	CASSPGTGRYEQYF
.	15	TRBV27	.	TRBJ1-4	TGTGCCAGCAGTTTATTGGGGGCGTCAGTTGAAAAACTGTTTTTT	CASSLLGASVEKLFF
.	18	TRBV10-3	.	TRBJ1-3	TGTGCCATCAAAAGCGATTCGTACCATATAATCTCTGGAAACACCATATATTTT	CAIKSDSYHIISGNTIYF
TRBD1	17	TRBV15	few	TRBJ1-2	TGTGCCACCAGCAGAGGGACAGGGATCGCCCTCCTCTATGGCTACACCTTC	CATSRGTGIALLYGYTF
.	20	TRBV4-1	.	TRBJ1-1	TGCGCCAGCAGCCAAGATTTTGGGAACAGCTACATAGCTTTGGACACTGAAGCTTTCTTT	CASSQDFGNSYIALDTEAFF
.	14	TRBV4-1	many	TRBJ2-2	TGCGCCAGCAGCCAAGGGTCCGGCACCGGGGAGCTGTTTTTT	CASSQGSGTGELFF
TRBD2	14	TRBV10-1	.	TRBJ2-1	TGCGCCAGCAGCGATCTAGCGGGAGTAAATGAGCAGTTCTTC	CASSDLAGVNEQFF
TRBD1	15	TRBV5-1	.	TRBJ2-1	TGCGCCAGCATGCCCCGGGACAGCACCTACAATGAGCAGTTCTTC	CASMPRDSTYNEQFF
.	13	TRBV30	.	TRBJ2-7	TGTGCCTGGAGGCCCCGGGGATACTACGAGCAGTACTTC	CAWRPRGYYEQYF
.	11	TRBV12-3/TRBV12-4	many	TRBJ2-3	TGTGCCAGCAGTTCCCCAGATACGCAGTATTTT	CASSSPDTQYF
.	14	TRBV12-3/TRBV12-4	few	TRBJ2-3	TGTGCCAGCAGCCACGGACGGCATACAGATACGCAGTATTTT	CASSHGRHTDTQYF
.	15	TRBV5-1	few	TRBJ2-2	TGCGCCAGCAGCCCCGGGACGGGGAACACCGGGGAGCTGTTTTTT	CASSPGTGNTGELFF
.	15	TRBV5-1	few	TRBJ2-1	TGCGCCAGCAGCCTCGGGACGGGGAATGGCGCTGAGCAGTTCTTC	CASSLGTGNGAEQFF
TRBD2	18	TRBV11-1	.	TRBJ2-3	TGTGCCAGCAGCTTAGCTAGTACTAGCGGGACCAGCACAGATACGCAGTATTTT	CASSLASTSGTSTDTQYF
TRBD1	17	TRBV13	.	TRBJ2-3	TGTGCCAGCAACATCCGAGGGGGCCTCGGGATTGCAGATACGCAGTATTTT	CASNIRGGLGIADTQYF
.	15	TRBV20-1	.	TRBJ1-1	TGCAGTGCTTTAACCCGCGGTGGGGCGGTCACTGAAGCTTTCTTT	CSALTRGGAVTEAFF
.	16	TRBV5-1	few	TRBJ2-7	TGCGCCAGCAGCCCAAACGACAGGCTGGTCCCCTACGAGCAGTACTTC	CASSPNDRLVPYEQYF
.	16	TRBV18	few	TRBJ2-1	TGTGCCAGCTCACCCCCTTATTTGAGCTCCTACAATGAGCAGTTCTTC	CASSPPYLSSYNEQFF